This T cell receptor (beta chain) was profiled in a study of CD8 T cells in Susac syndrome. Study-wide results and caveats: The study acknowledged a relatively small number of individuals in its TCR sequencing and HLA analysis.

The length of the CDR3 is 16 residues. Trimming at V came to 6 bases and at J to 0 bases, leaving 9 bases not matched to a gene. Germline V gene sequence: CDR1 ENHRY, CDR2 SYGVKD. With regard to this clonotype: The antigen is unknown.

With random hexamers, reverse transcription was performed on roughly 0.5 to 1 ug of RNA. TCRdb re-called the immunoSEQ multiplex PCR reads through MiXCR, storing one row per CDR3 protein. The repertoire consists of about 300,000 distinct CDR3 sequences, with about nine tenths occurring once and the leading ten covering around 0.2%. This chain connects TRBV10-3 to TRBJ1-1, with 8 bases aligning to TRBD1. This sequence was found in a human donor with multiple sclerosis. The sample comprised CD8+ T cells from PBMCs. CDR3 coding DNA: TGTGCCATCAGGGAAACCGGGACAGGCTTGAACACTGAAGCTTTCTTT. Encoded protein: CAIRETGTGLNTEAFF.